This T cell receptor (beta chain) is from a study of molecular identifiers for immune sequencing clone quantification. Study results and limitations: Clone sizes could be underestimated for highly expanded clones when identical TCR molecules share a barcode.

This clonotype was counted between two and nine times. What it binds is not known. Naive CD8 T cells were sorted as CD8+CD4-CCR7+CD45RA+. TCRdb itself ran the PCR reads through MiXCR, one entry per CDR3 protein. The table includes under 650,000 distinct CDR3 sequences, just under 20% detected once. The source is a human donor in good health. Some libraries in this study had Jurkat cell RNA spiked in. The specimen was naive CD8+ T cells from blood, with Jurkat cell RNA spiked in. Subset indicated: FACS-sorted CD8+CD4-CCR7+CD45RA+ naive T cells.

The CDR3 is CAWDRGSYNEQFF. CDR3 DNA sequence: TGTGCCTGGGACAGGGGGTCCTACAATGAGCAGTTCTTC. This chain links TRBV30 with TRBJ2-1; the match to TRBD1 covers 9 bases. This CDR3 contains 13 residues. J lost 1 base, V lost 5 bases, and 0 bases had no gene match. CDR1 is GTSNPN, CDR2 SVGIG, per germline (reference sequence).